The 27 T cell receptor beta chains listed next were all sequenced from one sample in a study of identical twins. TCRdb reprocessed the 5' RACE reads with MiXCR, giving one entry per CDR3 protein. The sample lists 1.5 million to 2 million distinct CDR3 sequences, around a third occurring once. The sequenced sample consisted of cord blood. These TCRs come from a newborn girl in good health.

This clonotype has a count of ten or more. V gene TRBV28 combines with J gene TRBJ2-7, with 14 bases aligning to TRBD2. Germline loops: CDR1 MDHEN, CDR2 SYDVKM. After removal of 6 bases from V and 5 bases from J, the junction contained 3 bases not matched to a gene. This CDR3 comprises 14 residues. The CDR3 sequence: CASSRLAGGNEQYF. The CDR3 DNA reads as TGTGCCAGCAGCCGACTAGCGGGAGGGAACGAGCAGTACTTC.

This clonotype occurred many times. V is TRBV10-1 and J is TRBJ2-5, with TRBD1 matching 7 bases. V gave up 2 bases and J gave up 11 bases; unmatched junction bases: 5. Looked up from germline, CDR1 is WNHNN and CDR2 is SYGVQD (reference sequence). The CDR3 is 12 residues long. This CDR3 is CASSETGVEQYF. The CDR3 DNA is TGCGCCAGCAGTGAGACAGGGGTAGAGCAGTACTTC.

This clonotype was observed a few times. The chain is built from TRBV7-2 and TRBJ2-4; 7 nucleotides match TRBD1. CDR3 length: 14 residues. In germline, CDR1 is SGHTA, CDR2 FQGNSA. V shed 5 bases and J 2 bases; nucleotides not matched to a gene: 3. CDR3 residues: CASSAGGTKNIQYF. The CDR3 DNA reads TGTGCCAGCAGCGCAGGGGGTACCAAAAACATTCAGTACTTC. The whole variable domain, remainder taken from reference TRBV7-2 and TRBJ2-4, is GAGVSQSPSNKVTEKGKDVELRCDPISGHTALYWYRQSLGQGLEFLIYFQGNSAPDKSGLPSDRFSAERTGGSVSTLTIQRTQQEDSAVYLCASSAGGTKNIQYFGAGTRLSVL.

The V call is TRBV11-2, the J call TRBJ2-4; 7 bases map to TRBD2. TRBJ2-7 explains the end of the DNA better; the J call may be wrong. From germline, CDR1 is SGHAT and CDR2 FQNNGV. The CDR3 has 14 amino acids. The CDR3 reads CASSLGAGTGEQYF. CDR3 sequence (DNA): TGTGCCAGCAGCTTAGGAGCGGGAACGGGCGAGCAGTACTTC.

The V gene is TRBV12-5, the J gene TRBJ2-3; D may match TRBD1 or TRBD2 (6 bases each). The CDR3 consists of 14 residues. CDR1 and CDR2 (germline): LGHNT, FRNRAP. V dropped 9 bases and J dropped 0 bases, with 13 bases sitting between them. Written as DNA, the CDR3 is TGTGCTAGCAACTCGGGGGCTAGCACAGATACGCAGTATTTT. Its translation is CASNSGASTDTQYF.

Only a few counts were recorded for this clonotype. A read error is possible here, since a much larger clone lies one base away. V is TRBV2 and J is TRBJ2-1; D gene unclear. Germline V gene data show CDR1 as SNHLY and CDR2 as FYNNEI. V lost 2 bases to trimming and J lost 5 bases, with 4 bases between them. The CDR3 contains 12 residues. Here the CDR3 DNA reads TGTGCCAGCAGTGAACAGGACAATGAGCAGTTCTTC. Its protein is CASSEQDNEQFF.

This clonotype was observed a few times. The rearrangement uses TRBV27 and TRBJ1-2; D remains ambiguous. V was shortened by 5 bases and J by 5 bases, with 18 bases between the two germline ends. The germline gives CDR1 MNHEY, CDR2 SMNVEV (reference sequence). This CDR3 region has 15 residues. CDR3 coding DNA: TGTGCCAGCAGTCCCGGGTGGCTAACTTCATATGGCTACACCTTC. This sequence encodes CASSPGWLTSYGYTF.

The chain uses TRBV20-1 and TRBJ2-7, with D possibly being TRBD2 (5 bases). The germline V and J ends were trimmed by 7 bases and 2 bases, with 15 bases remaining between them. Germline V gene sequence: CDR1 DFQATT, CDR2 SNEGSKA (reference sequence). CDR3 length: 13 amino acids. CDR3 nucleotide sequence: TGCAGTGTTATGGACTCCGGGGCCTACGAGCAGTACTTC. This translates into CSVMDSGAYEQYF.

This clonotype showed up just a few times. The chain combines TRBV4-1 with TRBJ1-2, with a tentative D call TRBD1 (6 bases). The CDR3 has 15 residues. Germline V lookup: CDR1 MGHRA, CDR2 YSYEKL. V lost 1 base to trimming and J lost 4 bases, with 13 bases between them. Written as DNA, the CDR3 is TGCGCCAGCAGCCAAGCTGAGAGGGGGATCTATGGCTACACCTTC. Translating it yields CASSQAERGIYGYTF.

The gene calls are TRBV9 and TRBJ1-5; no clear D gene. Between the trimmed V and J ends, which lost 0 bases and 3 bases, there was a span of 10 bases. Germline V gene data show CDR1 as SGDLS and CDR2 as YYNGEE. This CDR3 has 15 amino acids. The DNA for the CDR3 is TGTGCCAGCAGCGTAGCACCCGGGCCCAATCAGCCCCAGCATTTT. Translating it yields CASSVAPGPNQPQHF.

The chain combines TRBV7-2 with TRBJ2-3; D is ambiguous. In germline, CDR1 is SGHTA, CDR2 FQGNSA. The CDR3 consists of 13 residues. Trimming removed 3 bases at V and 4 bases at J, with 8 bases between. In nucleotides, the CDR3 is TGTGCCAGCAGCTTTCCCCGGGCAGATACGCAGTATTTT. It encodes CASSFPRADTQYF.

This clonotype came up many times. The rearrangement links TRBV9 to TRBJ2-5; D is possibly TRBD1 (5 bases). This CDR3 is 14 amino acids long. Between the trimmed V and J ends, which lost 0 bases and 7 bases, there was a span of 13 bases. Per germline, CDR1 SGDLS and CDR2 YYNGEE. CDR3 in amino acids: CASSVEGVKGTQYF. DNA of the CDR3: TGTGCCAGCAGCGTAGAAGGGGTCAAGGGGACCCAGTACTTC.

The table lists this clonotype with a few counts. The CDR3: CASSLGRFGYNEQFF. CDR3 sequence (DNA): TGTGCCAGCAGTTTGGGAAGGTTCGGCTACAATGAGCAGTTCTTC. The genes are TRBV12-3 or TRBV12-4 and TRBJ2-1; unclear D gene. The CDR3 consists of 15 residues. V was shortened by 3 bases and J by 3 bases, with 12 bases between the two germline ends.

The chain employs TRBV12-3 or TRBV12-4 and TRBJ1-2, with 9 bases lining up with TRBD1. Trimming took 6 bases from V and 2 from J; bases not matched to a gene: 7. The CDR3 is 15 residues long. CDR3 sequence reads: CASRYNRGLNYGYTF. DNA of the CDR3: TGTGCCAGCAGGTACAACAGGGGGCTAAACTATGGCTACACCTTC.

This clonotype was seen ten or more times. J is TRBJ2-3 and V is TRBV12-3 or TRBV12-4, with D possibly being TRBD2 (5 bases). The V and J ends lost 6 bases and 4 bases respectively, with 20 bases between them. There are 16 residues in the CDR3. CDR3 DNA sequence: TGTGCCAGCAGCCCTGAGCTAGCCCTGCCCCCAGATACGCAGTATTTT. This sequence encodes CASSPELALPPDTQYF.

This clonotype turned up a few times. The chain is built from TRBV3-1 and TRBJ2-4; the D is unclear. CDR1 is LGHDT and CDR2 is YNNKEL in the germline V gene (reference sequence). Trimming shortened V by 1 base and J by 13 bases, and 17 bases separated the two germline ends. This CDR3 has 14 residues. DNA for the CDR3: TGTGCCAGCAGCCAAGCGGGTCCGCAAACGTCCCAGTACTTC. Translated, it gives CASSQAGPQTSQYF.

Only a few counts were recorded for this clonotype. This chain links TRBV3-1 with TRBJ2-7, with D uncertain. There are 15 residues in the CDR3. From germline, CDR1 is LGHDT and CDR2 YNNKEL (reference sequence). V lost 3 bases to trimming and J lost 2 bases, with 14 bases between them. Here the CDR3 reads CASSHHKRPPYEQYF. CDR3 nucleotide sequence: TGTGCCAGCAGCCATCACAAGCGTCCGCCCTACGAGCAGTACTTC.

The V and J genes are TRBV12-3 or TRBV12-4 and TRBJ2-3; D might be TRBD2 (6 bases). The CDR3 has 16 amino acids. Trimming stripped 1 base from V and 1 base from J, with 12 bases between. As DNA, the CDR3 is TGTGCCAGCAGTTTAGGAACTAGCATGGGCACAGATACGCAGTATTTT. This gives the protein CASSLGTSMGTDTQYF.

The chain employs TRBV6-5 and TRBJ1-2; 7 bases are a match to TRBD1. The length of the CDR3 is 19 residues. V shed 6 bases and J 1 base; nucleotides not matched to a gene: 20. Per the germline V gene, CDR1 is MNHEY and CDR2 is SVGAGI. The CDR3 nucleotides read TGTGCCAGCAGCTCTCGTTCGTTTTTTCAGGGGGAGAGTAACTATGGCTACACCTTC. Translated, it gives CASSSRSFFQGESNYGYTF.

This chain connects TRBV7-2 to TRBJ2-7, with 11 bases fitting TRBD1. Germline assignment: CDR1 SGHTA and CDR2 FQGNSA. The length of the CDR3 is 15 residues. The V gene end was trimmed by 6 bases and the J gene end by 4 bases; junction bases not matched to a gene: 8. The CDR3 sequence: CASRESGTGGYEQYF. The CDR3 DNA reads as TGTGCCAGCAGGGAGTCCGGGACAGGGGGGTACGAGCAGTACTTC. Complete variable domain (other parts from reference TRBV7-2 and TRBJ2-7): GAGVSQSPSNKVTEKGKDVELRCDPISGHTALYWYRQSLGQGLEFLIYFQGNSAPDKSGLPSDRFSAERTGGSVSTLTIQRTQQEDSAVYLCASRESGTGGYEQYFGPGTRLTVT.

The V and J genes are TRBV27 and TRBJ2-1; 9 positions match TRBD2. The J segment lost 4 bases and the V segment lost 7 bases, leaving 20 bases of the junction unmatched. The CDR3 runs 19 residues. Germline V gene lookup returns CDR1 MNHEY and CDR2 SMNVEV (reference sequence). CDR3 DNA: TGTGCCAGCACCAACCTAGCGGGAATATTGGTCCGGCCGTACAATGAGCAGTTCTTC. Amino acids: CASTNLAGILVRPYNEQFF.

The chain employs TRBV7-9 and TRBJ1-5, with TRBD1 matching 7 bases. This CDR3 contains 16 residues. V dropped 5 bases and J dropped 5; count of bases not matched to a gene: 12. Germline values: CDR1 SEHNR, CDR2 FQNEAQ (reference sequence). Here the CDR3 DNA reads TGTGCCAGCAGCCCTGGGGGTACAGGGGCACATCAGCCCCAGCATTTT. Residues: CASSPGGTGAHQPQHF.

This CDR3 is CASGPGQGVDNEQYF. The CDR3, as DNA: TGTGCTAGTGGTCCGGGACAGGGGGTTGACAATGAGCAGTACTTC. V gene TRBV12-5 combines with J gene TRBJ2-5, with 11 bases matching TRBD1. The germline CDR1 and CDR2 sequences are LGHNT and FRNRAP. V shed 5 bases and J 11 bases; nucleotides not matched to a gene: 13. This CDR3 has 15 amino acids.

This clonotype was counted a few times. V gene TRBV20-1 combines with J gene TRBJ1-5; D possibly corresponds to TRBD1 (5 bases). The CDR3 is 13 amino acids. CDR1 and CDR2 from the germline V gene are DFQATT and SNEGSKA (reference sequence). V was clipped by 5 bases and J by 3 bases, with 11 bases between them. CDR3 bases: TGCAGTGCTGGGGGGTCAGACAATCAGCCCCAGCATTTT. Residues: CSAGGSDNQPQHF.

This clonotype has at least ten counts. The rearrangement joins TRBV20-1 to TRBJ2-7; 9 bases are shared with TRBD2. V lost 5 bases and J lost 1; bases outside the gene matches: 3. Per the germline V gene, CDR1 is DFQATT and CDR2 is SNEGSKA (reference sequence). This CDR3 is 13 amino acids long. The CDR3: CSAPTSGSYEQYF. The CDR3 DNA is TGCAGTGCTCCGACTAGCGGATCCTACGAGCAGTACTTC.

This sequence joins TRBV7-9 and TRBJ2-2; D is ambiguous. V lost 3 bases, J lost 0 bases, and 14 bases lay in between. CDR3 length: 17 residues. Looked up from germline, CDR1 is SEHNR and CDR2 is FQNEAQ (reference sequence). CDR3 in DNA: TGTGCCAGCAGCTTGTTACTCAGCCAGTCGAACACCGGGGAGCTGTTTTTT. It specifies CASSLLLSQSNTGELFF.

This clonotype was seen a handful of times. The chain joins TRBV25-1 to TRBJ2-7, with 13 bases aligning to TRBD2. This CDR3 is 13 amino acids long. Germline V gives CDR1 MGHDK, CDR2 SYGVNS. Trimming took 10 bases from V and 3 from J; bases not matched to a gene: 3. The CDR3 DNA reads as TGTGCCATCACTAGCGGGAGGGGCTACGAGCAGTACTTC. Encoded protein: CAITSGRGYEQYF.